This T cell receptor (beta chain) was profiled in a study of regulatory T cells in long-lasting Graves disease. Findings of the study overall: Because few samples were included, accuracy may have been lower. When disease was persistent, TRBV28, TRBJ1-2 and TRBJ2-5 were the favored segments.

CDR3 regions were amplified by Arm-PCR using iRepertoire HTBI primers to build TCR beta libraries. A single record per CDR3 protein comes from TCRdb applying MiXCR to the multiplex PCR reads. Here the sample spans about 340,000 distinct CDR3 sequences, about 20% being singletons. On this clonotype: Its antigen is unidentified.

The germline gives CDR1 MGHDK, CDR2 SYGVNS. There are 13 residues in the CDR3. Trimming cost V 11 bases and J 7 bases; bases outside gene matches: 13. Time point denoted: persistent/refractory GD, antithyroid drugs over 5 years with positive TRAb. PBMC-derived RNA was used for the TCR library. Source: peripheral blood mononuclear cells (PBMCs), taken when the disease was refractory, from a patient treated with antithyroid drugs. V is TRBV25-1 and J is TRBJ2-7; TRBD2 aligns across 8 bases. The clonotype comes from a female donor with Graves disease. The CDR3 bases are TGTGCCTCTTCCCTGAGCGGGAGTCGTGAGCAGTACTTC. Its protein is CASSLSGSREQYF.